These 19 T cell receptor beta chains share one sample of origin, sequenced in a study of CD8+ T cells in alopecia areata. Sorting relied on CD4, CD8alpha, NKG2D, NKG2ACE and other markers applied to pooled cutaneous lymph node cells. Sequencing used cDNA as its template, made by extracting RNA and reverse transcribing it. The data were produced by immunoSEQ multiplex PCR, yet TCRdb's version contains in-frame clones alone and is incomplete. This sample comprises over 250,000 clones, none seen once only. Sample: CD4+ T cells sorted from a lymph node. The receptors stem from a C3H/HeJ mouse with alopecia areata. Strain haplotype (MHC): H2-k.

Points on this clone: Gene names follow the mouse nomenclature. The read is 4 residues too short to cover the CDR3 end, so that end is filled in from the germline J gene. The rearrangement joins TRBV13-1 to TRBJ2-4; 9 bases are shared with TRBD2. Germline assignment: CDR1 NSHNY and CDR2 SYGAGN. The trim removed 0 bases at V and 3 bases at J, leaving 5 bases unmatched. This CDR3 has 16 residues. CDR3 DNA, as far as it was read: TGTGCCAGCAGTGATGAAACTGGGGGGAGACAAAAC. This encodes CASSDETGGRQN. The CDR3 in full is CASSDETGGRQNTLYF.

Of note for this clone: Gene names are mouse gene names. With the read ending 4 residues before the CDR3 end, the germline J gene is used to fill in that end. At the DNA level, this CDR3 is encoded by other sequences in the same sample as well. The gene calls are TRBV1 and TRBJ2-5, with unresolved D. CDR1 and CDR2 (germline): NSQYPW, LRSPGD (reference sequence). Trimming took 0 bases from V and 3 from J, leaving 7 bases between them. The CDR3 spans 14 residues. The CDR3 loop is CTCSADQLQDTQYF. Partial CDR3 DNA: TGCACCTGCAGTGCAGATCAACTGCAAGAC.

This clone occurred a few times. Gene and germline names: mouse. The read stops 4 residues short of the end of the CDR3; the missing end is completed from the germline J gene. Other DNA sequences in this sample translate to the same CDR3. The gene calls are TRBV13-1 and TRBJ2-1; D might be TRBD1 (6 bases). Germline V CDR1 and CDR2: NSHNY, SYGAGN. Trimming shortened V by 3 bases and J by 1 base, and 11 bases separated the two germline ends. The CDR3 extends over 15 amino acids. CDR3 in amino acids: CASSAPGQNYAEQFF. CDR3 bases read: TGTGCCAGCAGTGCGCCGGGACAAAACTATGCT.

In regard to this clone: Mouse gene names apply. The missing CDR3 end, 4 residues past where the read stops, is filled in from the germline J gene. V usage is TRBV13-3 and J usage is TRBJ2-5, with a possible D match to TRBD1 (6 bases). CDR1 is NNHDY and CDR2 is SYVADS in the germline V gene. The CDR3 runs to 14 residues. The CDR3: CASSEPGVWDTQYF. The part of the CDR3 DNA that was read is TGTGCCAGCAGTGAGCCAGGGGTGTGGGAC.

A few counts support this clone. The gene names here belong to mouse. Read data end 4 residues before the CDR3 end; the end is taken from the germline J gene. The chain combines TRBV19 with TRBJ2-5, with D uncertain. This CDR3 has 12 amino acids. Germline CDR1 and CDR2: FNHDT and SITEND (reference sequence). The covered CDR3 bases are TGTGCCAGCAGTATAGAGAGGGAC. As protein: CASSIERD. The CDR3 reads in full as CASSIERDTQYF.

This clone was found a few times. Mouse gene names apply. The missing CDR3 end, 4 residues past where the read stops, is filled in from the germline J gene. The chain joins TRBV1 to TRBJ2-5; 7 bases are a match to TRBD1. This CDR3 comprises 16 residues. Germline CDR1 NSQYPW, CDR2 LRSPGD (reference sequence). J was trimmed by 2 bases and V by 0 bases; bases with no gene match: 5. The CDR3 bases that were read are TGCACCTGCAGTGCAGATGGGCACAGGGGCCAAGAC. Its protein is CTCSADGHRGQD. The CDR3 reads in full as CTCSADGHRGQDTQYF.

In its sample, this clone was seen a few times. Mouse germline and gene names are used. Read sequence stops 4 residues before the CDR3 end, and the germline J gene provides the missing end. The genes are TRBV13-3 and TRBJ2-1; possibly TRBD2 for D (6 bases). V shed 4 bases and J shed 1 base, with 9 bases lying between them. This CDR3 has 14 residues. Germline CDR1 and CDR2: NNHDY and SYVADS. The CDR3 sequence is CASSSGANYAEQFF. CDR3 bases read: TGTGCCAGCAGTTCTGGGGCAAACTATGCT.

Concerning this clone itself: Gene and germline names: mouse. The CDR3 is cut off 4 residues early in the read; its end comes from the germline J gene. The chain uses TRBV3 and TRBJ2-1, with 12 bases that match TRBD2. Germline trimming cut 5 bases from V and 3 bases from J; bases unmatched to any gene: 5. The germline gives CDR1 SNHLY, CDR2 FYNGKV (reference sequence). The CDR3 totals 16 residues. The CDR3 region is CASSRLGGRIYAEQFF. Incomplete CDR3 DNA: TGTGCCAGCAGCAGACTGGGGGGGCGCATCTATGCT.

This clone appeared a few times. Mouse germline and gene names are used. The sequence runs out 4 residues before the end of the CDR3; the remainder is reconstructed from the germline J gene. The chain has TRBV29 and TRBJ2-4, with 7 positions matching TRBD1. The germline CDR1 and CDR2 sequences are MSHET and SYDVDS. The CDR3 has 13 residues. CDR3 loop: CASSRDRKNTLYF. The sequenced part of the CDR3 DNA is TGTGCTAGCAGTAGGGACAGAAAAAAC.

Worth noting for this clone: Genes and germline are mouse. The CDR3 end lies 4 residues beyond the end of the read and is filled in from the germline J gene. The V call is TRBV1, the J call TRBJ2-5; 9 nucleotides line up with TRBD1. The V segment lost 3 bases and the J segment 2 bases; nucleotides outside the gene matches: 6. The CDR3 runs 16 residues. CDR1 NSQYPW and CDR2 LRSPGD come from the germline V gene (reference sequence). CDR3 protein: CTCSAPSTGGQDTQYF. The part of the CDR3 DNA that was read is TGCACCTGCAGTGCTCCATCGACAGGGGGCCAAGAC.

Note on this clone: The gene names here belong to mouse. CDR3 in amino acids: CASRQGEYYAEQFF. Partial CDR3 DNA: TGTGCCAGCAGACAGGGGGAATACTATGCT. The V and J genes are TRBV19 and TRBJ2-1, with 8 bases that match TRBD1. The read terminates 4 residues ahead of where the CDR3 ends, so the germline J gene completes it. The V segment lost 5 bases and the J segment 2 bases; nucleotides outside the gene matches: 3. The CDR3 length is 14 residues. Germline V gene data show CDR1 as FNHDT and CDR2 as SITEND (reference sequence).

Comment on this clone: Any gene name here is a mouse gene name. The read halts 4 residues ahead of the CDR3 end, with the missing end drawn from the germline J gene. The V call is TRBV13-1, the J call TRBJ1-2; 10 nucleotides line up with TRBD1. The CDR3 extends over 14 amino acids. CDR1 and CDR2 (germline): NSHNY, SYGAGN. CDR3 bases read: TGTGCCAGCAGTCGACAGGGGGCGAGTTCC. Its protein product is CASSRQGASS. The whole CDR3 sequence is CASSRQGASSDYTF.

This clone has only a few counts. Genes here carry mouse names. The read gets to within 4 residues of the CDR3 end, and the germline J gene fills in the rest. V usage is TRBV16 and J usage is TRBJ2-4; no reliable D call. In germline, CDR1 is SGHSA, CDR2 FRNQAP. The V and J ends lost 9 bases and 0 bases respectively, with 10 bases between them. The CDR3 consists of 13 residues. The CDR3 bases that were read are TGTGCAAGGGAGACAACTAGTCAAAAC. Encoded protein: CARETTSQN. The entire CDR3 protein is CARETTSQNTLYF.

In regard to this clone: The gene symbols are mouse symbols. The CDR3 spells CASSIAPGDTEVFF. The CDR3 DNA, read in part, is TGTGCCAGCAGTATAGCCCCTGGGGACACA. The chain carries TRBV19 and TRBJ1-1; D gene unclear. The CDR3 is cut off 4 residues early in the read; its end comes from the germline J gene. V lost 0 bases, J lost 3 bases, and 9 bases lay in between. This CDR3 has 14 residues. CDR1 is FNHDT and CDR2 is SITEND in the germline V gene (reference sequence).

Comment on this clone: The genes are named according to mouse. CDR3 bases read: TGCACCTGCAGTGCAGACTTAACTGGGCGGAACACCGGG. This gives the protein CTCSADLTGRNTG. The full CDR3 sequence reads CTCSADLTGRNTGQLYF. This sequence joins TRBV1 and TRBJ2-2; D perhaps matches TRBD2 (6 bases). Read data end 4 residues before the CDR3 end; the end is taken from the germline J gene. V dropped 0 bases and J dropped 2 bases, with 13 bases sitting between them. CDR3 size: 17 residues. Germline CDR1 NSQYPW, CDR2 LRSPGD (reference sequence).

As concerns this clone: Mouse names are used for the genes. The read gets to within 4 residues of the CDR3 end, and the germline J gene fills in the rest. The V gene is TRBV1, the J gene TRBJ2-5, with 8 bases fitting TRBD2. Germline CDR1 and CDR2: NSQYPW and LRSPGD (reference sequence). This CDR3 is 13 amino acids long. Losses at the gene ends were 6 bases for V and 2 bases for J; bases not matched to a gene: 1. CDR3 sequence reads: CTCRLGGQDTQYF. CDR3 DNA (partial): TGCACCTGCAGGCTGGGGGGCCAAGAC.

This clone was seen ten or more times. Gene names refer to mouse genes. Read sequence stops 4 residues before the CDR3 end, and the germline J gene provides the missing end. This chain connects TRBV16 to TRBJ1-2, with TRBD1 matching over 7 bases. The trim removed 5 bases at V and 0 bases at J, leaving 6 bases unmatched. The CDR3 contains 15 residues. The V gene's germline CDR1 is SGHSA and CDR2 FRNQAP. The CDR3: CASSPQGSANSDYTF. CDR3 bases read: TGTGCAAGCAGCCCACAGGGGTCTGCAAACTCC.

About this clone itself: The gene symbols are mouse symbols. Read coverage stops 4 residues before the CDR3 terminus; the germline J gene supplies the remainder. This sequence joins TRBV13-1 and TRBJ1-2, with 7 positions matching TRBD1. CDR1 and CDR2 (germline): NSHNY, SYGAGN. This CDR3 spans 14 amino acids. V shed 4 bases, J shed 1 base, and the junction held 4 bases outside the gene matches. The CDR3: CASSYRGQNSDYTF. CDR3 bases read: TGTGCCAGCAGTTACAGGGGTCAAAACTCC.

This clone occurred a few times. Gene names denote mouse genes. Coverage ceases 4 residues before the CDR3 finishes, and the germline J gene fills in the end. V is TRBV19 and J is TRBJ1-1; D perhaps matches TRBD1 (6 bases). The germline gives CDR1 FNHDT, CDR2 SITEND (reference sequence). This CDR3 region has 15 residues. The sequenced part of the CDR3 DNA is TGTGCCAGCAGTATACCCTGGCCGGGACAATCA. Translating gives CASSIPWPGQS. The complete CDR3 protein is CASSIPWPGQSEVFF.